The rows below give T cell receptor beta chains drawn from one sample of a study of T-cell memory formation after mild COVID-19. Via MiXCR, TCRdb re-called the 5' RACE reads, giving one row per CDR3 protein. This sample carries approximately 400,000 distinct CDR3 sequences, about 24% of them seen once, and the ten largest clones take roughly 8.9%. The sample comprised PBMCs or a T cell subset sorted from them (not recorded which). The source is an adult woman who had mild COVID-19 (a few samples of this study predate the infection). Cell type and time point are not known. CDR3s leave out the opening cysteine and the closing phenylalanine or tryptophan. The size of a clone is reported for some rows only, either as once, few or many, or as a class for expanded clones.

CDR3 length	J gene	clone size	V gene	CDR3 protein
13	TRBJ1-4	-	TRBV5-1	ASSWNRGDNEKLF
15	TRBJ2-6	few	TRBV5-1	ASSLKRQATGANVLT
9	TRBJ1-2	-	TRBV11-2	ASSLATGYT
12	TRBJ2-7	-	TRBV24-1	ATSDPTSNYEQY
13	TRBJ1-2	few	TRBV2	ASSLDQGFGYGYT
12	TRBJ2-7	few	TRBV5-1	ASSRTGQGNEQY
11	TRBJ2-7	few	TRBV28	ASSLPAGYEQY
12	TRBJ1-6	few	TRBV9	ASSVDGENSPLH
13	TRBJ2-1	few	TRBV6-2/TRBV6-3	ASGDPGLALHEQF
18	TRBJ2-1	-	TRBV7-9	ASSLVFILDRATSYNEQF
11	TRBJ2-7	-	TRBV6-6	ASRFTSVDEQY
12	TRBJ2-5	few	TRBV7-2	ASSPRVGAETQY
12	TRBJ2-7	few	TRBV9	ASSVGTTPYEQY
14	TRBJ1-3	many	TRBV3-1	ASSRDGVSSGNTIY
14	TRBJ2-1	few	TRBV4-3	ASSQVGLAGGNEQF
13	TRBJ2-3	few	TRBV9	ASSAGGASTDTQY
14	TRBJ2-7	-	TRBV2	ASSDPLAGANYEQY
10	TRBJ2-7	-	TRBV15	ATSRGIYEQY
13	TRBJ2-5	few	TRBV11-2	ASSLGQRGPETQY
10	TRBJ2-7	-	TRBV12-3/TRBV12-4	ASSGNPYEQY
10	TRBJ2-2	-	TRBV11-3	ASSLWKRELF
15	TRBJ2-2	few	TRBV27	ASSSRPGLAGMGELF
11	TRBJ2-1	few	TRBV20-1	SASSSGYNEQF
15	TRBJ2-2	-	TRBV24-1	ATSDLEGLAGTGELF
13	TRBJ2-5	many	TRBV5-1	ASSLESSNQETQY
12	TRBJ2-1	-	TRBV23-1	ASSQYWRVEEQF
12	TRBJ1-2	-	TRBV29-1	SVFRDREDYGYT
12	TRBJ2-1	many	TRBV12-3/TRBV12-4	ASIGTGAYNEQF
11	TRBJ2-4	few	TRBV6-4	ASSYAEENIQY
12	TRBJ2-7	-	TRBV2	ASRTEGSGSEQY
10	TRBJ2-7	-	TRBV24-1	ATSDSNPEQY
11	TRBJ2-1	few	TRBV12-5	ASTGRVTYEQF
12	TRBJ2-7	-	TRBV18	ASSPNELSYEQY
16	TRBJ2-7	-	TRBV18	ASSAAGTRGPSSYEQY
11	TRBJ2-1	-	TRBV5-4	ASSLGRENEQF
15	TRBJ2-7	few	TRBV28	ASSYVAAGTGAYEQY
14	TRBJ2-2	-	TRBV6-1	ASSERPGQYTGELF
11	TRBJ2-5	few	TRBV5-1	ASSSHFGETQY
12	TRBJ1-4	few	TRBV5-1	ASSFGETNEKLF
13	TRBJ2-1	-	TRBV12-3/TRBV12-4	ASSTPGQIYNEQF
15	TRBJ2-1	many	TRBV12-3/TRBV12-4	ASSFDLLRGGDNEQF
14	TRBJ2-1	-	TRBV7-9	ASSSRQGSPYNEQF
11	TRBJ2-7	-	TRBV24-1	ATSGQGDVEQY
13	TRBJ2-3	-	TRBV24-1	ATSDLTPATDTQY
12	TRBJ1-3	-	TRBV29-1	SVGDPDMGNTIY
13	TRBJ2-1	few	TRBV4-1	ASSQVGIPYNEQF
14	TRBJ1-6	few	TRBV12-3/TRBV12-4	ASRSKDRGLHSPLH
12	TRBJ2-5	-	TRBV7-2	ASSLDRGGRTQY
13	TRBJ2-7	-	TRBV24-1	ATSDPRTGQYEQY
14	TRBJ2-5	few	TRBV12-3/TRBV12-4	ASSPGLAGVQETQY
11	TRBJ2-2	-	TRBV20-1	SAIAGYTGELF
14	TRBJ2-5	many	TRBV18	ASSPPDGRAQETQY
11	TRBJ2-2	few	TRBV7-2	ASKSSIAGELF
11	TRBJ1-1	-	TRBV20-1	SAVDRVNTEAF
13	TRBJ2-3	few	TRBV5-1	ASSTSGHDTDTQY